The rows below give T cell receptor beta chains drawn from one sample of a study of post-analysis software for immune sequencing data. TCRdb fed the PCR reads into MiXCR, producing one record per CDR3 protein. The data contain fewer than 850,000 distinct CDR3 sequences, approximately 44% of them seen just once; the ten biggest clones take up 4% to 5%. Sequencing input: blood. These receptors all stem from a girl aged 5 to 17 with multiple sclerosis. CDR3s include the opening cysteine and the closing phenylalanine or tryptophan. The D gene is left open where the match is weak. Clone sizes are given selectively: once, few, many, or a class where the clone is expanded.

.	.	TRBV7-9	TRBJ2-6	13	CASTLPGANVLTF	TGTGCCAGCACCCTCCCTGGGGCCAACGTCCTGACTTTC
few	.	TRBV5-1	TRBJ2-7	13	CASSFYGSYEQYF	TGCGCCAGCAGCTTTTACGGGAGTTACGAGCAGTACTTC
.	.	TRBV12-3/TRBV12-4	TRBJ1-5	13	CASSRTGTQPQHF	TGTGCCAGCAGCCGGACGGGGACTCAGCCCCAGCATTTT
.	TRBD2	TRBV5-1	TRBJ2-7	15	CASSLGTSGIYEQYF	TGCGCCAGCAGCTTAGGCACTAGCGGAATCTACGAGCAGTACTTC
few	.	TRBV29-1	TRBJ2-3	15	CSVGLILERGDTQYF	TGCAGCGTTGGCCTAATACTAGAGAGAGGGGATACGCAGTATTTT
.	TRBD1	TRBV5-5	TRBJ2-5	15	CASSHGQALQETQYF	TGTGCCAGCAGCCACGGACAGGCCCTACAAGAGACCCAGTACTTC
.	TRBD2	TRBV6-1	TRBJ2-1	18	CASTEGAGGLGSYNEQFF	TGTGCCAGCACCGAGGGCGCGGGAGGGTTAGGGTCCTACAATGAGCAGTTCTTC
.	TRBD2	TRBV7-2	TRBJ2-4	15	CASSLGTRVKNIQYF	TGTGCCAGCAGCTTGGGGACTAGGGTCAAAAACATTCAGTACTTC
.	TRBD2	TRBV7-8	TRBJ2-3	16	CASSRTSGRSSDTQYF	TGTGCCAGCAGCCGAACTAGCGGGAGGTCTTCAGATACGCAGTATTTT
.	.	TRBV7-3	TRBJ2-7	13	CASSSAGEWAQYF	TGTGCCAGCAGCTCCGCAGGGGAGTGGGCGCAGTACTTC
.	.	TRBV15	TRBJ1-1	15	CATSRGGGSDTEAFF	TGTGCCACCAGCAGAGGCGGGGGCTCGGACACTGAAGCTTTCTTT
few	TRBD2	TRBV5-5	TRBJ2-7	14	CASSLTSGIHEQYF	TGTGCCAGCAGCCTCACTAGCGGGATACACGAGCAGTACTTC